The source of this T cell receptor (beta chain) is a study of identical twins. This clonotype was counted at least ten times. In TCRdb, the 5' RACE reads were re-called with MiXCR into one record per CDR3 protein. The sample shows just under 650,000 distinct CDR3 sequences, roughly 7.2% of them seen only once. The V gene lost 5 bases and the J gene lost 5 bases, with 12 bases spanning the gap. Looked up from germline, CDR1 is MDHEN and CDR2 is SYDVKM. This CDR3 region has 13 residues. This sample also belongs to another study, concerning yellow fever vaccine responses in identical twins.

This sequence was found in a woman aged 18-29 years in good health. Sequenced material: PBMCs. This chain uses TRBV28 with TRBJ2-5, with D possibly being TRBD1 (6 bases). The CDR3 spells CASSLDRPETQYF. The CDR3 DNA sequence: TGTGCCAGCAGTCTCGACAGGCCTGAGACCCAGTACTTC.